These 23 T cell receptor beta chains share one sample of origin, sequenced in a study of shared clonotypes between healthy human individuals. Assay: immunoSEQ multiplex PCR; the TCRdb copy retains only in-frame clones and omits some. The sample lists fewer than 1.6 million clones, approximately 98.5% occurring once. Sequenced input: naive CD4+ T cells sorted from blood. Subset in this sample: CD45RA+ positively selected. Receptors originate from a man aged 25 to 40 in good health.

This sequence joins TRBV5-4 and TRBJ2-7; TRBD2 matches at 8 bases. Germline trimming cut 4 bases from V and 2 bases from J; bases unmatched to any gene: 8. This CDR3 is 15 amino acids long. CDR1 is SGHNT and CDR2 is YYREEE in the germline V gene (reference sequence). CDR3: CASSPTGGYPYEQYF. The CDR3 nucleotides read TGTGCCAGCAGCCCTACGGGGGGGTACCCCTACGAGCAGTACTTC.

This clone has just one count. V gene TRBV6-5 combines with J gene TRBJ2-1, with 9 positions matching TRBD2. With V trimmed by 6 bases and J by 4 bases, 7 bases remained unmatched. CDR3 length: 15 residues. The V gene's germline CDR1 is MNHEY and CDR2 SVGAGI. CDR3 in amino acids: CASSRAGGSYNEQFF. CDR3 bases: TGTGCCAGCAGCAGAGCGGGAGGAAGTTACAATGAGCAGTTCTTC.

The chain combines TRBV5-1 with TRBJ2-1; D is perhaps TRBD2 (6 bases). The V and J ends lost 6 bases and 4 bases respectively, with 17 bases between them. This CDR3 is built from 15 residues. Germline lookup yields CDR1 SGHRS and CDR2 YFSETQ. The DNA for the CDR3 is TGCGCCAGCACCATAACCGGGACTGGTTACAATGAGCAGTTCTTC. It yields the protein CASTITGTGYNEQFF.

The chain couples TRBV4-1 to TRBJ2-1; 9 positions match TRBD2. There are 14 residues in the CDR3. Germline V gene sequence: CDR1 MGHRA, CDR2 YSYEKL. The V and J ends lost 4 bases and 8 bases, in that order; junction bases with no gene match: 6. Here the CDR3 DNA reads TGCGCCAGCAGCCGAAGCGGGAGGAGGGATGAGCAGTTCTTC. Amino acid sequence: CASSRSGRRDEQFF.

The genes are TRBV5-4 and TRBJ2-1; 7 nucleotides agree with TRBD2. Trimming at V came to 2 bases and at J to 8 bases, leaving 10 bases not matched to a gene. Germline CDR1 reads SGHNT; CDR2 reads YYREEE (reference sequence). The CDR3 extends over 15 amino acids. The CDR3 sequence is CASSFWREGRDEQFF. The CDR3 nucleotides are TGTGCCAGCAGCTTCTGGAGGGAGGGCCGGGATGAGCAGTTCTTC.

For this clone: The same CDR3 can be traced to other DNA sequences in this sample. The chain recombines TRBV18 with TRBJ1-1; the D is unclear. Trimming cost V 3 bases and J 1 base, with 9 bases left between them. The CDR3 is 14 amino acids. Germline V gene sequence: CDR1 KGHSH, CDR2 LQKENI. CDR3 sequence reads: CASSPLGWNTEAFF. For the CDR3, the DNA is TGTGCCAGCTCACCCCTCGGGTGGAACACTGAAGCTTTCTTT.

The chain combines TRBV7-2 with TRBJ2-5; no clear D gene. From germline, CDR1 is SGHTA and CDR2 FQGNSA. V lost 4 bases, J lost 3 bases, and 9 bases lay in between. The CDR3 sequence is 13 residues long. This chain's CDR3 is CASSYGREETQYF. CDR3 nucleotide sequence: TGTGCCAGCAGCTATGGACGGGAAGAGACCCAGTACTTC.

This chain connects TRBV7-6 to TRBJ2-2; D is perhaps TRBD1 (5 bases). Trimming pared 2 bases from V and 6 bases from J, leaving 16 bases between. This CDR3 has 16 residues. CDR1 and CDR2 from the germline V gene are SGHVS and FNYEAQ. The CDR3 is CASSLQGPSLAGELFF. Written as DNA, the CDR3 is TGTGCCAGCAGCTTACAGGGCCCTTCACTGGCCGGGGAGCTGTTTTTT. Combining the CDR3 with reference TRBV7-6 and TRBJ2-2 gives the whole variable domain GAGVSQSPRYKVTKRGQDVALRCDPISGHVSLYWYRQALGQGPEFLTYFNYEAQQDKSGLPNDRFSAERPEGSISTLTIQRTEQRDSAMYRCASSLQGPSLAGELFFGEGSRLTVL.

The CDR3 sequence is CASSYSPSLPGYF. DNA of the CDR3: TGTGCCAGCAGTTACTCCCCCAGCCTCCCAGGTTACTTC. V usage is TRBV6-5 and J usage is TRBJ2-7; D unresolved. Germline V lookup: CDR1 MNHEY, CDR2 SVGAGI. Deletions cut 0 bases from V and 13 bases from J, with 16 bases between. This CDR3 is 13 amino acids long.

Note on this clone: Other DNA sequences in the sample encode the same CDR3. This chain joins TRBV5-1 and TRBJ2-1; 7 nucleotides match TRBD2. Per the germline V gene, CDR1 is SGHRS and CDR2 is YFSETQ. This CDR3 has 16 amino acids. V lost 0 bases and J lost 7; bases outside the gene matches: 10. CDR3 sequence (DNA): TGCGCCAGCAGCTTGGCCGGAGCGGGATATCTGAATGAGCAGTTCTTC. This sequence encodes CASSLAGAGYLNEQFF. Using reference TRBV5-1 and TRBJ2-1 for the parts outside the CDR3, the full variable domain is KAGVTQTPRYLIKTRGQQVTLSCSPISGHRSVSWYQQTPGQGLQFLFEYFSETQRNKGNFPGRFSGRQFSNSRSEMNVSTLELGDSALYLCASSLAGAGYLNEQFFGPGTRLTVL.

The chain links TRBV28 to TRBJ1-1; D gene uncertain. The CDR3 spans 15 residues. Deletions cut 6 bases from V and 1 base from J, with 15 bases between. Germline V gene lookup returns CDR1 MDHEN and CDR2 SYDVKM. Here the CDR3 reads CASSLNKGWNTEAFF. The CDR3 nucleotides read TGTGCCAGCAGCCTAAACAAGGGTTGGAACACTGAAGCTTTCTTT.

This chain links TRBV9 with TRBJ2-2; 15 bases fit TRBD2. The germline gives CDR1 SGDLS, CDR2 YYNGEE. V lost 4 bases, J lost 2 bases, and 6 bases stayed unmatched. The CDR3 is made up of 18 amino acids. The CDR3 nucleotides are TGTGCCAGCAGCCCATGGACTAGCGGGAGGGGAAACACCGGGGAGCTGTTTTTT. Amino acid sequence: CASSPWTSGRGNTGELFF.

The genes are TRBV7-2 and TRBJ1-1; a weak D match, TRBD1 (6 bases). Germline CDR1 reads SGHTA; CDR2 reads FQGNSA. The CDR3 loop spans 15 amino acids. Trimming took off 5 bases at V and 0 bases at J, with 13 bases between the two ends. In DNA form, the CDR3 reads TGTGCCAGCAGCAGACAGGTCGGGGTGAACACTGAAGCTTTCTTT. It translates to CASSRQVGVNTEAFF.

The CDR3 bases are TGCGCCAGCAGCACCCGGGACAGTAAAAACATTCAGTACTTC. Translation: CASSTRDSKNIQYF. The rearrangement uses TRBV5-1 and TRBJ2-4, with 7 nucleotides matching TRBD1. V shed 4 bases, J shed 4 bases, and the junction held 5 bases outside the gene matches. The CDR3 runs 14 residues. Germline V gene data show CDR1 as SGHRS and CDR2 as YFSETQ.

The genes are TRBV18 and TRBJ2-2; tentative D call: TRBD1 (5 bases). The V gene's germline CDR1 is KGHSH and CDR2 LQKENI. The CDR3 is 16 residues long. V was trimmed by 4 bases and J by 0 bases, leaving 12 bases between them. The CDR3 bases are TGTGCCAGCTCACTGTTGACAGAACCGAACACCGGGGAGCTGTTTTTT. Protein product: CASSLLTEPNTGELFF. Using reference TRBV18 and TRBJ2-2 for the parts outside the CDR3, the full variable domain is NAGVMQNPRHLVRRRGQEARLRCSPMKGHSHVYWYRQLPEEGLKFMVYLQKENIIDESGMPKERFSAEFPKEGPSILRIQQVVRGDSAAYFCASSLLTEPNTGELFFGEGSRLTVL.

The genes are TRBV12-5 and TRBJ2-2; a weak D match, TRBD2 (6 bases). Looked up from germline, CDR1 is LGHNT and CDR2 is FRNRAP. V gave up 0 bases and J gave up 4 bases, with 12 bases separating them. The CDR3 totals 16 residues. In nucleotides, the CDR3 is TGTGCTAGTGGTTTGGTAACGGGAGATCGCACCGGGGAGCTGTTTTTT. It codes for CASGLVTGDRTGELFF.

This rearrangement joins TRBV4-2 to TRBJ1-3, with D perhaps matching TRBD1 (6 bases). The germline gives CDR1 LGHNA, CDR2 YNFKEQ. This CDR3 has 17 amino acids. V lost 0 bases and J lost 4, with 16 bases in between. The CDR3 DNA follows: TGTGCCAGCAGCCAAGATCGTAGGGGGGCGGGAGGAAACACCATATATTTT. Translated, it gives CASSQDRRGAGGNTIYF.

The CDR3: CASSLSSRQGEQYF. In nucleotides, the CDR3 is TGTGCCAGCAGTCTTAGTAGTCGTCAGGGGGAGCAGTACTTC. The rearrangement links TRBV2 to TRBJ2-7; the D gene is possibly TRBD1 (6 bases). The germline V gene encodes CDR1 SNHLY and CDR2 FYNNEI. V was cut by 5 bases and J by 7 bases, with 18 bases left in between. The CDR3 spans 14 residues.

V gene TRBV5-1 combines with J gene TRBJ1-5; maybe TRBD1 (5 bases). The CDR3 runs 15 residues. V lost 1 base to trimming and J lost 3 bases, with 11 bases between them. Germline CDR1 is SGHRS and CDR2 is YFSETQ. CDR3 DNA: TGCGCCAGCAGCTTGCAGGGACTCGTCAATCAGCCCCAGCATTTT. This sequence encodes CASSLQGLVNQPQHF.

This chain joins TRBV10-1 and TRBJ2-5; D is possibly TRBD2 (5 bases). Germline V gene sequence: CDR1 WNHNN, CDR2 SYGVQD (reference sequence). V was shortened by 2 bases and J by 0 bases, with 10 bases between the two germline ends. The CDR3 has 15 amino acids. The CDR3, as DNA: TGCGCCAGCAGTGAGGACTCGGGGTACCAAGAGACCCAGTACTTC. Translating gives CASSEDSGYQETQYF.

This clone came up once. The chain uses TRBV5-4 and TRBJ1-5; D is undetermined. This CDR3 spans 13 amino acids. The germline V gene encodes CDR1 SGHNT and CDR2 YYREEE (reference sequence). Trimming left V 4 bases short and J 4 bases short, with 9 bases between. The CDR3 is CASSQDPNQPQHF. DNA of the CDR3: TGTGCCAGCAGCCAAGACCCGAATCAGCCCCAGCATTTT.

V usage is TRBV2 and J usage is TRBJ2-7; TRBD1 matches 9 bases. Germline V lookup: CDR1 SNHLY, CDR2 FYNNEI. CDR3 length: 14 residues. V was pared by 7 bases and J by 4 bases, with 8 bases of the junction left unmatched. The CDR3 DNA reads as TGTGCCAGCAAGCCCGGGACAGGGTCGTACGAGCAGTACTTC. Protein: CASKPGTGSYEQYF.

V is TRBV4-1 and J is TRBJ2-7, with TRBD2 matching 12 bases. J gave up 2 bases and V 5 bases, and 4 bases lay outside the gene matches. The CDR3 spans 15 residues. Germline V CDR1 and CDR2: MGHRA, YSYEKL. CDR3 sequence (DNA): TGCGCCAGCAGCACAGGACTAGCGGGACCCTACGAGCAGTACTTC. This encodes CASSTGLAGPYEQYF.